A selection of T cell receptor beta chains follows, all from one sample in a study of shared clonotypes between healthy human individuals. Profiling relied on immunoSEQ multiplex PCR, and the TCRdb table lists in-frame clones only, not all of them. The sample lists some 660,000 clones; around 73% were seen once. The specimen was memory CD4+ T cells sorted from blood. The receptors derive from a woman between 25 and 40 years old in good health. CDR3s include the opening cysteine and the closing phenylalanine or tryptophan. The D gene is left open where the match is weak. The listing skips clone size in some rows; elsewhere it reads once, few, many or a size class.

j_call v_call clone_size d_call cdr3_aa cdr3_nt
TRBJ2-7 TRBV6-1 . . CASSPHYEQYF TGTGCCAGCAGTCCGCACTACGAGCAGTACTTC
TRBJ2-1 TRBV25-1 . . CASSALENEIYNEQFF TGTGCCAGCAGTGCTCTGGAAAATGAAATCTACAATGAGCAGTTCTTC
TRBJ1-1 TRBV5-4 . . CASSLNTEAFF TGTGCCAGCAGCTTAAACACTGAAGCTTTCTTT
TRBJ2-2 TRBV18 few . CASSPLGQQLNTGELFF TGTGCCAGCTCACCACTGGGGCAGCAATTAAACACCGGGGAGCTGTTTTTT
TRBJ1-1 TRBV30 . . CAWSRNTEAFF TGTGCCTGGAGTCGGAACACTGAAGCTTTCTTT
TRBJ1-1 TRBV9 . TRBD1 CASSAGDRRLAEAFF TGTGCCAGCAGCGCCGGGGACAGGCGCCTCGCTGAAGCTTTCTTT
TRBJ1-2 TRBV23-1 . TRBD1 CASSQFPTYLKTGVHYGYTF TGCGCCAGCAGTCAATTCCCAACTTACCTAAAGACAGGGGTACACTATGGCTACACCTTC
TRBJ2-1 TRBV19 . TRBD1 CASSMDRGLNEQFF TGTGCCAGTAGTATGGACAGGGGGTTGAATGAGCAGTTCTTC
TRBJ2-7 TRBV27 . TRBD2 CASGGSGLGEQYF TGTGCCAGTGGAGGTAGCGGGTTGGGCGAGCAGTACTTC
TRBJ1-5 TRBV7-9 . TRBD1 CASSLAGTENQPQHF TGTGCCAGCAGCCTGGCCGGGACAGAGAATCAGCCCCAGCATTTT
TRBJ2-7 TRBV28 . . CASSLHTSWYEQYF TGTGCCAGCAGTTTACATACAAGTTGGTACGAGCAGTACTTC
TRBJ1-3 TRBV7-8 many . CASSLTSTGFSGNTIYF TGTGCCAGCAGCCTCACTTCGACAGGATTCTCTGGAAACACCATATATTTT
TRBJ2-7 TRBV5-8 few . CASTRQGGTVYEQYF TGTGCCAGCACCCGCCAGGGAGGGACAGTCTACGAGCAGTACTTC
TRBJ2-5 TRBV2 . TRBD2 CASSTGLARETQYF TGTGCCAGCAGTACGGGACTAGCGCGGGAGACCCAGTACTTC
TRBJ1-1 TRBV6-5 . . CASRGRTNTEAFF TGTGCCAGCCGCGGACGGACGAACACTGAAGCTTTCTTT
TRBJ1-2 TRBV2 . . CASRVNYGYTF TGTGCCAGCAGGGTTAACTATGGCTACACCTTC
TRBJ1-2 TRBV6-1 . . CASSGFPSGYTF TGTGCCAGCTCTGGGTTTCCCTCGGGCTACACCTTC
TRBJ1-3 TRBV9 . . CASSVAAGAGNTIYF TGTGCCAGCAGCGTAGCTGCGGGGGCAGGAAACACCATATATTTT
TRBJ2-7 TRBV28 . . CASSESLIPYEQYF TGTGCCAGCAGTGAGAGTTTGATTCCCTACGAGCAGTACTTC
TRBJ2-7 TRBV7-3 . . CASILTPGPTYEQYF TGTGCCAGCATCCTTACCCCAGGTCCTACCTACGAGCAGTACTTC
TRBJ1-1 TRBV7-9 . . CASSFTDGNTEAFF TGTGCCAGCAGCTTTACAGACGGGAACACTGAAGCTTTCTTT
TRBJ1-2 TRBV7-8 . . CASREQGVDGYTF TGTGCCAGCAGGGAACAGGGCGTAGATGGCTACACCTTC
TRBJ2-3 TRBV15 . TRBD1 CATSGTGQTDTQYF TGTGCGACCTCCGGGACAGGGCAGACAGATACGCAGTATTTT
TRBJ2-5 TRBV4-1 few . CASSQALRLWETQYF TGCGCCAGCAGCCAAGCGTTACGGTTGTGGGAGACCCAGTACTTC
TRBJ2-2 TRBV29-1 . TRBD1 CSAARQGSGELFF TGCAGCGCGGCTCGACAGGGGTCCGGGGAGCTGTTTTTT
TRBJ1-2 TRBV4-1 . . CASSQPRAGRGYGYTF TGCGCCAGCAGCCAACCTAGGGCGGGGCGGGGCTATGGCTACACCTTC
TRBJ2-7 TRBV11-2 . TRBD2 CASSLGLAGEVYEQYF TGTGCCAGCAGCTTAGGATTAGCGGGAGAGGTCTACGAGCAGTACTTC
TRBJ2-3 TRBV27 . . CASRNKAGSSTDTQYF TGTGCCAGCAGGAACAAGGCGGGATCTAGCACAGATACGCAGTATTTT
TRBJ1-1 TRBV29-1 few . CSVDNRLNTEAFF TGCAGCGTTGATAACAGGTTGAACACTGAAGCTTTCTTT
TRBJ2-3 TRBV27 . . CASGMIRAHTDTQYF TGTGCCAGCGGGATGATAAGGGCCCACACAGATACGCAGTATTTT
TRBJ1-1 TRBV11-2 . . CASSSTRDTEAFF TGTGCCAGCAGCTCAACCCGGGACACTGAAGCTTTCTTT
TRBJ2-7 TRBV5-6 . TRBD1 CASSLSPKNNRGRLYEQYF TGTGCCAGCAGCTTGTCCCCTAAGAACAACAGGGGTCGCCTCTACGAGCAGTACTTC
TRBJ2-7 TRBV28 . TRBD1 CASRRTGGGEQYF TGTGCCAGCAGGCGTACAGGGGGCGGTGAGCAGTACTTC
TRBJ2-2 TRBV27 . TRBD1 CASSLFPGQWVTGELFF TGTGCCAGCAGTTTATTTCCGGGACAGTGGGTTACCGGGGAGCTGTTTTTT
TRBJ2-7 TRBV28 few . CASSGFISGERVYEQYF TGTGCCAGCAGTGGATTCATAAGTGGGGAGCGGGTCTACGAGCAGTACTTC
TRBJ1-6 TRBV2 . . CASSEEGQGNSPLHF TGTGCCAGCAGTGAAGAGGGGCAGGGGAATTCACCCCTCCACTTT
TRBJ1-1 TRBV6-1 . . CASRLLENTEAFF TGTGCCAGCCGACTGTTGGAGAACACTGAAGCTTTCTTT
TRBJ2-7 TRBV2 . TRBD1 CASTEVGTALDEQYF TGTGCCAGCACGGAGGTCGGGACAGCCCTTGACGAGCAGTACTTC
TRBJ2-1 TRBV2 . . CASSAYSGLGGNNEQFF TGTGCCAGCAGTGCCTACTCTGGTCTGGGAGGAAACAATGAGCAGTTCTTC
TRBJ2-7 TRBV5-1 . . CASSLGGSLTYEQYF TGCGCCAGCAGCTTGGGGGGATCCCTAACCTACGAGCAGTACTTC
TRBJ2-2 TRBV5-4 . . CASSFANTGELFF TGTGCCAGCAGTTTTGCGAACACCGGGGAGCTGTTTTTT
TRBJ2-7 TRBV7-8 once TRBD1 CASSFGDRGYEQYF TGTGCCAGCAGCTTTGGGGACAGGGGCTACGAGCAGTACTTC
TRBJ2-7 TRBV7-9 . TRBD1 CASSRADREYTDEQYF TGTGCCAGCAGCCGGGCCGACAGGGAGTATACCGACGAGCAGTACTTC
TRBJ2-1 TRBV28 . . CASSPSGTSGYEQFF TGTGCCAGCAGTCCATCGGGGACCTCCGGGTATGAGCAGTTCTTC